This TCR beta chain emerged from a study of post-analysis software for immune sequencing data (dated by TCRdb to between 2015 and 2016). Looking at the study overall: Relapsing-remitting, secondary progressive and progressive-relapsing multiple sclerosis were recorded as disease courses, and subtype annotation was lacking for some patients. The multiple sclerosis patient repertoires were compared with about a dozen previously published healthy control repertoires from donors aged about 6 to 26 years. A subset of samples was prepared in parallel using single-end sample barcoding, then pooled and co-amplified after Illumina adapter ligation. General study outcomes and caveats: Compared with controls, multiple sclerosis patients had significantly lower normalized Chao1 diversity, a finding suggesting substantial peripheral T-cell clonal expansion. Strong co-clustering of samples prepared in the same batch was shown by direct clustering with F measure, prompting a batch-effect correction. About 5 TRBV segments, including TRBV5-6, TRBV5-1 and TRBV20-1, were significantly more frequent in patients than controls. The multiple sclerosis patient group was slightly younger than the control group.

To demonstrate the VDJtools post-analysis software, TCR beta repertoires were profiled from the peripheral blood of about 13 young patients with multiple sclerosis. The multiple sclerosis patients were children and adolescents between about 6 and 16 years of age. Library preparation used PCR. The sequencing machine was an Illumina HiSeq 2500. To reduce PCR and sequencing biases, unique molecular identifiers were incorporated into the TCR beta cDNA libraries. Roughly 500,000 cDNA molecules were obtained per 1 to 10 million input T cells, so each molecule approximated one T cell. Patient libraries were prepared and sequenced with the same protocol used for the earlier healthy control dataset. Samples belonging to the same batch were prepared together, multiplexed and sequenced on a shared HiSeq lane. The study's own analysis went as follows. MIGEC handled the raw barcoded reads, throwing out single-read molecular identifier groups before consensus assembly and CDR3 extraction. Clonotype tables were post-analysed with VDJtools, normalizing diversity by down-sampling all datasets to the smallest sample size. Repertoire overlap clustering matched CDR3 amino acid but not nucleotide sequences to correct batch-related cross-sample contamination. The public reads were quality trimmed at Q25 with fastp and then assembled into clones with MiXCR by TCRdb, keeping productive beta chains. Each record represents a unique CDR3 protein, reported with the most common genes and DNA among its rows. For this entry, the V and J calls and clone size follow TCRdb and not the study's own pipeline. The sample profile shows about 430,000 distinct CDR3 sequences; less than 40% of them were found once. Clones ranked in the top ten supply less than 10% of the sample.

CDR1 and CDR2, looked up from the germline V gene, are ENHRY and SYGVKD. Reading from cysteine to phenylalanine, the CDR3 counts 16 amino acids. Of the read, only the CDR3 DNA is kept; its 48 bases are in frame from base 1. This clonotype was seen a few times. Its recognized antigen is unknown. No base quality information exists; no much larger clone differs at one position. Sequencing was carried out using blood. This chain joins TRBV10-3 to TRBJ2-7, with 14 bases aligning to TRBD2. The J call could be wrong; TRBJ2-5 is a better fit for the DNA end. This TCR was sampled from a girl aged 2 to 9 with multiple sclerosis. At the DNA level, the sequence is TGTGCCATCAGTGTAAGACTAGCGGGAGGGCAAGAGACCCAGTACTTC. This sequence encodes CAISVRLAGGQETQYF.